One sample yielded the 17 T cell receptor beta chains listed below, sequenced in a study of T cell changes during pregnancy in multiple sclerosis. TCRdb's table, derived via immunoSEQ multiplex PCR, lists solely in-frame clones and lacks some. The top ten clones hold about 9.4% of a sample with about 50,000 clones, over 80% of them seen once. This sample comprised CD8+ T cells from peripheral blood mononuclear cells, obtained after pregnancy. These receptors all stem from a female donor with multiple sclerosis, enrolled in a pregnancy study.

The chain is built from TRBV11-2 and TRBJ2-5; D possibly corresponds to TRBD1 (6 bases). CDR1 is SGHAT, CDR2 FQNNGV, per germline. The ends were cut back, 5 bases at V and 2 bases at J, with 18 bases in the middle. The CDR3 runs 16 residues. CDR3 loop: CASSLGWTVPQETQYF. Written as DNA, the CDR3 is TGTGCCAGCAGCCTGGGGTGGACAGTGCCTCAAGAGACCCAGTACTTC.

Concerning this clone itself: This likely traces to a read error, being one base from a far larger clone. The chain is built from TRBV7-9 and TRBJ2-7, with 7 bases identical to TRBD1. After removal of 4 bases from V and 1 base from J, the junction contained 1 base not matched to a gene. The germline V gene encodes CDR1 SEHNR and CDR2 FQNEAQ (reference sequence). The length of the CDR3 is 13 residues. The CDR3 DNA reads TGTGCCAGCAGCTCGGGACAGTCCTACGAGCAGTACTTC. Amino acid sequence: CASSSGQSYEQYF.

The chain employs TRBV27 and TRBJ1-4; no firm D call. This CDR3 has 14 amino acids. Germline assignment: CDR1 MNHEY and CDR2 SMNVEV (reference sequence). V was shortened by 2 bases and J by 3 bases, with 7 bases between the two germline ends. The CDR3 sequence is CASSLNGANEKLFF. The CDR3 region has the DNA TGTGCCAGCAGTTTAAACGGGGCTAATGAAAAACTGTTTTTT.

The V gene is TRBV19, the J gene TRBJ1-5, with D possibly TRBD1 on 5 matching bases. The CDR3 has 14 amino acids. Trimming shortened V by 3 bases and J by 5 bases, and 11 bases separated the two germline ends. The V gene's germline CDR1 is LNHDA and CDR2 SQIVND (reference sequence). The CDR3 is CASSMDTGYQPQHF. DNA of the CDR3: TGTGCCAGTAGTATGGATACAGGATATCAGCCCCAGCATTTT. Together with reference TRBV19 and TRBJ1-5, the CDR3 gives the full variable domain: DGGITQSPKYLFRKEGQNVTLSCEQNLNHDAMYWYRQDPGQGLRLIYYSQIVNDFQKGDIAEGYSVSREKKESFPLTVTSAQKNPTAFYLCASSMDTGYQPQHFGDGTRLSIL.

This clone is a singleton in its sample. The J gene is TRBJ1-4, the V gene TRBV10-3; D is ambiguous. CDR3 length equals 13 residues. Trimming took 11 bases from V and 4 from J, leaving 14 bases between them. Germline CDR1 ENHRY, CDR2 SYGVKD. CDR3 sequence: CAAAAAINEKLFF. CDR3 nucleotides: TGTGCCGCCGCCGCCGCGATTAATGAAAAACTGTTTTTT.

The chain uses TRBV5-6 and TRBJ1-4; 9 nucleotides match TRBD1. This CDR3 is 17 amino acids long. Germline CDR1 SGHDT, CDR2 YYEEEE. With V trimmed by 2 bases and J by 0 bases, 5 bases remained unmatched. CDR3 amino acids: CASSFLGQGATNEKLFF. Here the CDR3 DNA reads TGTGCCAGCAGCTTTCTGGGACAGGGTGCAACTAATGAAAAACTGTTTTTT.

The V gene is TRBV25-1, the J gene TRBJ1-5; D is ambiguous. Germline values: CDR1 MGHDK, CDR2 SYGVNS. The CDR3 is 15 residues long. V lost 4 bases and J lost 6, with 16 bases in between. CDR3: CASSVLPGWAQPQHF. The DNA for the CDR3 is TGTGCCAGCAGTGTCCTCCCCGGATGGGCTCAGCCCCAGCATTTT.

This clone was seen once. V usage is TRBV7-9 and J usage is TRBJ2-7; D call uncertain. V lost 5 bases and J 3 bases, leaving 5 bases between the germline ends. The CDR3 consists of 11 residues. Germline CDR1 SEHNR, CDR2 FQNEAQ (reference sequence). CDR3 loop: CASSPFYEQYF. The CDR3 DNA is TGTGCCAGCAGCCCATTCTACGAGCAGTACTTC.

The V gene is TRBV11-1, the J gene TRBJ2-7; perhaps TRBD1 as D (5 bases). The germline gives CDR1 SGHAT, CDR2 FQDESV (reference sequence). CDR3 length equals 13 residues. V was clipped by 5 bases and J by 2 bases, with 10 bases between them. The CDR3 loop is CASSLDSTYEQYF. CDR3 in DNA: TGTGCCAGCAGCCTTGACAGCACCTACGAGCAGTACTTC.

The V and J genes are TRBV5-6 and TRBJ1-2, with TRBD1 matching over 10 bases. The CDR3 consists of 16 residues. J gave up 5 bases and V 4 bases, and 11 bases lay outside the gene matches. Germline V gene data show CDR1 as SGHDT and CDR2 as YYEEEE. The CDR3 reads CASSAGTGALGYGYTF. In nucleotides, the CDR3 is TGTGCCAGCAGCGCCGGGACAGGGGCGTTAGGGTATGGCTACACCTTC.

The CDR3 reads CASSADRAYEQYF. CDR3 nucleotides: TGTGCCAGCAGCGCGGACAGGGCCTACGAGCAGTACTTC. The V call is TRBV7-2, the J call TRBJ2-7, with 8 bases that match TRBD1. The germline CDR1 and CDR2 sequences are SGHTA and FQGNSA. There are 13 residues in the CDR3. V was pared by 5 bases and J by 2 bases, with 2 bases of the junction left unmatched.

V usage is TRBV19 and J usage is TRBJ2-2; 7 nucleotides line up with TRBD1. V was clipped by 2 bases and J by 4 bases; unmatched bases: 10. CDR1 and CDR2 from the germline V gene are LNHDA and SQIVND (reference sequence). This CDR3 contains 17 residues. CDR3: CASSIFGRGQSTGELFF. The CDR3 DNA reads as TGTGCCAGTAGTATATTCGGTCGGGGACAGAGCACCGGGGAGCTGTTTTTT.

This clone was detected once. The chain links TRBV7-9 to TRBJ1-1; 10 positions match TRBD1. CDR1 SEHNR and CDR2 FQNEAQ come from the germline V gene (reference sequence). Germline trimming cut 3 bases from V and 5 bases from J; bases unmatched to any gene: 3. This CDR3 is built from 14 residues. DNA of the CDR3: TGTGCCAGCAGCTTGGGACAGGGGTGGACTGAAGCTTTCTTT. Its translation is CASSLGQGWTEAFF.

V usage is TRBV5-4 and J usage is TRBJ1-3, with 10 bases fitting TRBD1. CDR1 is SGHNT and CDR2 is YYREEE in the germline V gene (reference sequence). This CDR3 is 15 amino acids long. The V segment lost 4 bases and the J segment 4 bases; nucleotides outside the gene matches: 5. The CDR3 spells CASSIDRGLGNTIYF. For the CDR3, the DNA is TGTGCCAGCAGCATAGACAGGGGGCTCGGAAACACCATATATTTT.

The rearrangement links TRBV5-6 to TRBJ1-6; maybe TRBD1 (6 bases). Germline V gives CDR1 SGHDT, CDR2 YYEEEE. V was shortened by 1 base and J by 8 bases, with 16 bases between the two germline ends. The CDR3 is 16 residues long. This CDR3 reads CASSLWDKVTHSPLHF. CDR3 DNA sequence: TGTGCCAGCAGCTTGTGGGACAAGGTAACTCATTCACCCCTCCACTTT.

The chain combines TRBV6-1 with TRBJ1-2, with no clear D. The CDR3 length is 14 residues. From germline, CDR1 is MNHNS and CDR2 SASEGT. The V gene lost 7 bases and the J gene lost 4 bases, with 16 bases spanning the gap. The CDR3 region has the DNA TGTGCCAGCATCCTAGAGGGCGCTGGCTATGGCTACACCTTC. Its protein is CASILEGAGYGYTF.

This chain uses TRBV9 with TRBJ1-1; 9 nucleotides align to TRBD1. Germline V gives CDR1 SGDLS, CDR2 YYNGEE. The length of the CDR3 is 12 residues. Germline trimming cut 3 bases from V and 7 bases from J; bases unmatched to any gene: 1. Here the CDR3 reads CASSATGGEAFF. The CDR3 coding sequence is TGTGCCAGCAGCGCGACAGGGGGTGAAGCTTTCTTT.